A selection of T cell receptor beta chains follows, all from one sample in a study of CD8+CD57+ T cells in acquired aplastic anemia. TCRdb independently ran MiXCR on the reads; one entry per CDR3 protein. This table holds over 150,000 distinct CDR3 sequences, around half found once. Material for sequencing was sorted CD4+, CD8+, or CD8+CD57+ T cells (not recorded which) from PBMCs. The source is a human donor with aplastic anemia. Both conserved end residues are part of each CDR3. Fields, in order: clone size, CDR3 length, V gene, J gene, CDR3 protein. Clone size is shown for a subset of rows, as once, few, many or a class of expanded clone.

>-|12|TRBV24-1|TRBJ2-2
CATQQGAGELFF
>few|14|TRBV20-1|TRBJ1-1
CSARDPHRITEAFF
>-|13|TRBV5-1|TRBJ1-1
CASSLSGITEAFF
>-|10|TRBV29-1|TRBJ2-6
CSVEDVPEAF
>-|13|TRBV2|TRBJ2-3
CASSSDRSDTQYF
>many|13|TRBV10-3|TRBJ2-5
CAATEGGTGTQYF
>many|15|TRBV29-1|TRBJ2-1
CSVVPGLAVSGEQFF
>-|13|TRBV3-1|TRBJ2-7
CASRQSPGGEQYF
>-|15|TRBV5-5|TRBJ1-2
CASSLYDGGSQGYTF
>-|14|TRBV6-1|TRBJ2-3
CASSPGTRVDTQYF
>-|14|TRBV24-1|TRBJ2-1
CATSLAGRDNEQFF
>-|15|TRBV28|TRBJ1-3
CASSLGTISGNTIYF
>-|14|TRBV10-3|TRBJ2-7
CAVSAQRGTYEQYF
>many|14|TRBV12-3/TRBV12-4|TRBJ2-5
CASSPGLRGETQYF
>-|16|TRBV10-3|TRBJ1-1
CAISRQGLGTDTEAFF
>few|15|TRBV24-1|TRBJ2-1
CATSDSPGQIHEQFF
>many|14|TRBV29-1|TRBJ2-7
CSVRGPGAAYEQYF
>-|15|TRBV3-1|TRBJ1-1
CASSQGEHRNTEAFF
>-|15|TRBV19|TRBJ1-2
CASSIVSRGNYGYTF
>many|15|TRBV5-1|TRBJ2-1
CASSSGSGSWNEQFF
>-|13|TRBV19|TRBJ2-7
CASSWGDSYEQYF
>many|11|TRBV9|TRBJ2-2
CASTRSGELFF
>-|16|TRBV7-8|TRBJ1-1
CASSLAVGRGLTEAFF
>many|13|TRBV6-1|TRBJ1-1
CASSTDRGNEAFF
>many|17|TRBV5-1|TRBJ2-1
CASSGTGSSRGYNEQFF
>-|15|TRBV10-3|TRBJ2-3
CAISEGAASTDTQYF
>-|17|TRBV10-3|TRBJ2-5
CAISESRLAGALETQYF
>many|14|TRBV27|TRBJ2-1
CASGRDHSYNEQFF
>-|13|TRBV2|TRBJ2-5
CAYKAGGLETQYF
>-|16|TRBV19|TRBJ2-3
CTSSVTSGSLDGTQYF
>-|15|TRBV7-2|TRBJ1-2
CASDPTGTGYYGYTF
>once|12|TRBV7-9|TRBJ2-7
CASNARRGEQYF
>-|13|TRBV15|TRBJ1-3
CATSRDSRNTIYF
>-|12|TRBV5-5|TRBJ2-7
CASSRQELKQYF
>many|15|TRBV24-1|TRBJ2-6
CATSVKSSGANVLTF
>many|12|TRBV30|TRBJ1-1
CAWSQANTEAFF
>few|13|TRBV15|TRBJ2-2
CATSRDGIAELFF
>-|14|TRBV15|TRBJ2-7
CATSSWGSSYEQYF
>-|13|TRBV6-1|TRBJ1-1
CASSTGQGVEAFF
>-|14|TRBV19|TRBJ2-5
CASSSTSGTGTQYF
>-|13|TRBV5-1|TRBJ2-7
CASSLARRYEQYF
>many|14|TRBV12-3/TRBV12-4|TRBJ1-2
CASTRTGMAYGYTF
>-|15|TRBV6-1|TRBJ1-4
CASLREGQGSGKLFF
>many|16|TRBV15|TRBJ2-1
CATSRGPQRGYNEQFF
>-|12|TRBV20-1|TRBJ2-7
CSARARSYEQYF
>-|17|TRBV25-1|TRBJ2-2
CASSESLRWSYTGELFF
>-|16|TRBV10-3|TRBJ2-1
CAISESMGGSANEQFF
>-|16|TRBV9|TRBJ2-3
CASSVDQGPRTDTQYF
>-|14|TRBV24-1|TRBJ2-1
CATSQGGGYNEQFF
>-|14|TRBV9|TRBJ2-2
CASSVGGGTGELFF
>many|14|TRBV6-1|TRBJ2-7
CASSRTSGGYEQYF
>many|18|TRBV2|TRBJ2-3
CASIREIAGLAGSATQYF
>-|15|TRBV5-1|TRBJ1-4
CASSLGQGANEKLFF
>-|13|TRBV20-1|TRBJ2-3
CSVRGARTDTQYF
>-|12|TRBV12-3/TRBV12-4|TRBJ2-2
CASSLFVGELFF
>many|16|TRBV19|TRBJ2-1
CASSPIAGGSYNEQFF
>-|16|TRBV11-1|TRBJ1-6
CASSLAMTGGNSPLHF
>many|13|TRBV20-1|TRBJ2-7
CSAFQVVGYEQYF
>-|14|TRBV18|TRBJ2-3
CASSPSSAEDTQYF
>-|15|TRBV5-1|TRBJ2-1
CASSSGTDSYNEQFF